What follows are 6 T cell receptor beta chains derived from one specimen sequenced in a study of blood T cell repertoires in COVID-19. The data were produced by immunoSEQ multiplex PCR, yet TCRdb's version contains in-frame clones alone and is incomplete. The table has fewer than 250,000 clones, 80% seen once. Sequencing input: PBMCs or T cells enriched from blood (not recorded which). These receptors were taken from a woman aged 40 to 50 with acute COVID-19.

This chain joins TRBV7-9 and TRBJ2-3; the match to TRBD2 covers 8 bases. CDR1 and CDR2 (germline): SEHNR, FQNEAQ (reference sequence). V lost 2 bases, J lost 4 bases, and 5 bases stayed unmatched. CDR3 length equals 15 residues. The CDR3 is CASSLLAGTADTQYF. CDR3 in DNA: TGTGCCAGCAGCTTACTAGCGGGCACAGCAGATACGCAGTATTTT.

This clone was counted a single time. The chain employs TRBV6-1 and TRBJ2-1; TRBD2 is a possible D gene (6 bases). Trimming took off 2 bases at V and 0 bases at J, with 11 bases between the two ends. The CDR3 runs 16 residues. Germline CDR1 is MNHNS and CDR2 is SASEGT. CDR3 nucleotides: TGTGCCAGCAGTGAAAGCGGGCTCGGCTCCTACAATGAGCAGTTCTTC. Translating gives CASSESGLGSYNEQFF.

The chain employs TRBV18 and TRBJ1-2, with D unresolved. Trimming cost V 1 base and J 4 bases, with 13 bases left between them. The CDR3 loop spans 15 amino acids. Germline-derived CDR1 and CDR2 are KGHSH and LQKENI. The CDR3 sequence is CASSPQDGEVYGYTF. In DNA, the CDR3 is TGTGCCAGCTCACCACAGGACGGGGAGGTCTATGGCTACACCTTC.

This chain links TRBV28 with TRBJ2-5, with D perhaps matching TRBD2 (5 bases). The CDR3 is 14 amino acids. Looked up from germline, CDR1 is MDHEN and CDR2 is SYDVKM. V was clipped by 6 bases and J by 5 bases, with 16 bases between them. CDR3 nucleotide sequence: TGTGCCAGCAGCTCCCGTGCCCGAGGGGAGACCCAGTACTTC. Protein sequence: CASSSRARGETQYF.

The rearrangement uses TRBV5-1 and TRBJ2-1, with TRBD2 matching 11 bases. The CDR3 is 16 residues long. V lost 4 bases and J lost 0; bases outside the gene matches: 3. CDR1 and CDR2 (germline): SGHRS, YFSETQ. CDR3 in DNA: TGCGCCAGCAGCCTTAGCGGGGGGGCCTCCTACAATGAGCAGTTCTTC. It yields the protein CASSLSGGASYNEQFF. Variable domain in full (rest from reference TRBV5-1 and TRBJ2-1): KAGVTQTPRYLIKTRGQQVTLSCSPISGHRSVSWYQQTPGQGLQFLFEYFSETQRNKGNFPGRFSGRQFSNSRSEMNVSTLELGDSALYLCASSLSGGASYNEQFFGPGTRLTVL.

This chain joins TRBV18 and TRBJ2-1, with TRBD2 identical over 9 bases. With 2 bases clipped from V and 8 bases from J, the junction kept 19 bases outside the gene matches. This CDR3 has 19 residues. The germline gives CDR1 KGHSH, CDR2 LQKENI. CDR3 residues: CASSPIPPGGLAGSDEQFF. CDR3 DNA sequence: TGTGCCAGCTCACCAATTCCCCCGGGTGGGCTAGCGGGATCCGATGAGCAGTTCTTC. The complete variable domain, with remaining parts taken from reference TRBV18 and TRBJ2-1, reads NAGVMQNPRHLVRRRGQEARLRCSPMKGHSHVYWYRQLPEEGLKFMVYLQKENIIDESGMPKERFSAEFPKEGPSILRIQQVVRGDSAAYFCASSPIPPGGLAGSDEQFFGPGTRLTVL.